This TCR beta chain originates from a study of shared clonotypes between healthy human individuals. The sorted-subset replicate PCRs were given around 200 ng DNA, which is 27,000 or so T cell genomes. Produced via immunoSEQ multiplex PCR; TCRdb's table is partial and in-frame only. The sample has about 2.4 million clones; 90% to 95% are singletons. This clone was recorded once. Other DNA sequences of this sample code for an identical CDR3. The donors were adults (healthy and HIV-negative) with no recent acute infections or vaccinations. Naive CD45RA+ and memory CD45RA-negative subsets were split from CD4+ cells. The receptor was isolated from a young man in good health. Some clones in this sample may be carry-over from other donors' samples. Sample: naive CD4+ T cells from PBMCs. Noted subset: CD45RA+ positively selected.

CDR3: CASSVGLAGPDTQYF. CDR3 in DNA: TGTGCCAGCAGCGTAGGACTAGCGGGCCCAGATACGCAGTATTTT. This chain links TRBV9 with TRBJ2-3; 10 nucleotides match TRBD2. The CDR3 runs to 15 residues. Per the germline V gene, CDR1 is SGDLS and CDR2 is YYNGEE. V lost 0 bases, J lost 4 bases, and 2 bases stayed unmatched. Using reference TRBV9 and TRBJ2-3 for the parts outside the CDR3, the full variable domain is DSGVTQTPKHLITATGQRVTLRCSPRSGDLSVYWYQQSLDQGLQFLIQYYNGEERAKGNILERFSAQQFPDLHSELNLSSLELGDSALYFCASSVGLAGPDTQYFGPGTRLTVL.